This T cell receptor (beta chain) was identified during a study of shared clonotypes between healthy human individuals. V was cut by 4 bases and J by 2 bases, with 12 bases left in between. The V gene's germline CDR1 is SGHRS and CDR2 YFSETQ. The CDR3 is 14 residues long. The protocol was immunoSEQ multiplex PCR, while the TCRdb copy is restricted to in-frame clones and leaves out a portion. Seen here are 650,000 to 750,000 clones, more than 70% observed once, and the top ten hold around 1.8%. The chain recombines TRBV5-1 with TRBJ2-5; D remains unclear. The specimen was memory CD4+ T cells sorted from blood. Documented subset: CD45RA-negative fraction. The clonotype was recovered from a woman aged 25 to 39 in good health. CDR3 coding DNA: TGCGCCAGCAGCCCGGGCATGAAGCAAGAGACCCAGTACTTC. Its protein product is CASSPGMKQETQYF.